This T cell receptor beta chain was profiled in a study of HIV-infected patients and healthy controls. Study conclusions and caveats: HIV-associated CDR3 frequencies dropped significantly during therapy; CMV-associated ones, mostly rising, changed nonsignificantly. HIV+ repertoires were severely depleted of MAIT alpha-chain CDR3s, unlike healthy controls.

By sample fraction, this clonotype is medium-sized (0.01 to 0.1%). The antigen is unknown. The repertoire came from unfractionated whole blood and reflected all unsorted peripheral T cells. The CDR3 length is 15 residues. The ends lost 4 bases at V and 0 bases at J; junction bases unmatched: 2. The germline CDR1 and CDR2 sequences are DFQATT and SNEGSKA (reference sequence). Reverse transcription used around 500 ng RNA and constant-region primers for alpha and beta. Each of the alpha and beta chains got its own library through chain-specific third strand synthesis with indices. An approximately 25-cycle PCR with P5s and P7 primers followed a short adapter-adding first PCR. TCRdb analysed the 5' RACE reads with MiXCR anew, one entry per CDR3 protein. Among some 4,000 distinct CDR3 sequences listed, about 14% were seen once.

This receptor was identified in an adult with HIV infection. The sample was blood, taken before antiretroviral therapy. V is TRBV20-1 and J is TRBJ2-7, with 14 bases fitting TRBD2. The CDR3: CSATGTSGGSYEQYF. CDR3 nucleotide sequence: TGCAGTGCTACGGGGACTAGCGGGGGCTCCTACGAGCAGTACTTC.